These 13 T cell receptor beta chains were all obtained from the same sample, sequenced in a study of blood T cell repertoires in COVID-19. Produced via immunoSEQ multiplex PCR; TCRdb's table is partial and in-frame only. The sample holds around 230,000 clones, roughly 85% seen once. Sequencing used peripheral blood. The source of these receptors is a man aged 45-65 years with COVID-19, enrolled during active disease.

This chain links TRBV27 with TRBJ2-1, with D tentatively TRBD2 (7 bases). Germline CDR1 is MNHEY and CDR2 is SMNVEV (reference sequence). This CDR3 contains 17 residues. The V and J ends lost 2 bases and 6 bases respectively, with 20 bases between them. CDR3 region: CASSLEVGGPVRNEQFF. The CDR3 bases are TGTGCCAGCAGTTTAGAGGTGGGGGGGCCAGTTCGCAATGAGCAGTTCTTC.

The CDR3 spells CASSYSIWRGEHNNEQFF. In DNA, the CDR3 is TGTGCCAGCAGTTACTCGATCTGGCGGGGGGAGCATAATAATGAGCAGTTCTTC. The V and J genes are TRBV6-2 or TRBV6-3 and TRBJ2-1, with 8 bases identical to TRBD2. V lost 0 bases, J lost 7 bases, and 14 bases stayed unmatched. The CDR3 consists of 18 residues. Looked up from germline, CDR1 is MNHEY and CDR2 is SVGEGT.

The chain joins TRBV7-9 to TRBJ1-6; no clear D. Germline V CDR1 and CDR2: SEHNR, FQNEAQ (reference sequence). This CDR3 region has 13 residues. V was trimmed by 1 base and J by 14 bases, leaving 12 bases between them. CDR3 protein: CASSLELFRSLHF. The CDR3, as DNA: TGTGCCAGCAGCTTAGAGCTCTTCAGGTCCCTCCACTTT.

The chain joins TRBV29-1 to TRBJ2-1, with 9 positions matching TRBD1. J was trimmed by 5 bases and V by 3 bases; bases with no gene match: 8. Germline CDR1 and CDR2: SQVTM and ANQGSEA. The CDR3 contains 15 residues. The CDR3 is CSVDLKGQGNNEQFF. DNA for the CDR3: TGCAGCGTTGATCTTAAGGGACAGGGCAACAATGAGCAGTTCTTC.

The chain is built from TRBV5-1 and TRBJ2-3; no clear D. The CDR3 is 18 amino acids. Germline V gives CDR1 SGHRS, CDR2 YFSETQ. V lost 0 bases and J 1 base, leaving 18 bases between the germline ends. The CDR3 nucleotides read TGCGCCAGCAGCTTGGGCCCCTCCGGGTCCCGGGGCACAGATACGCAGTATTTT. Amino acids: CASSLGPSGSRGTDTQYF.

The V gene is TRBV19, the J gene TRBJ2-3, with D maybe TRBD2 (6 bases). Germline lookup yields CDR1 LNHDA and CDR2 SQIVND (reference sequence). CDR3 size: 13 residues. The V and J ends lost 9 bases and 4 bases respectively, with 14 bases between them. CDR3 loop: CASGTGGSDTQYF. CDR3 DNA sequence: TGTGCCAGCGGAACTGGGGGGTCAGATACGCAGTATTTT.

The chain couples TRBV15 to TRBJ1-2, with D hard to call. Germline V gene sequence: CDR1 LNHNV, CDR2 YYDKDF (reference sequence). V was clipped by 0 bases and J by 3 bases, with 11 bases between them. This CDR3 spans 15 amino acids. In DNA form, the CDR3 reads TGTGCCACCAGCAGAGATAACCCCACTTACTATGGCTACACCTTC. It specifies CATSRDNPTYYGYTF.

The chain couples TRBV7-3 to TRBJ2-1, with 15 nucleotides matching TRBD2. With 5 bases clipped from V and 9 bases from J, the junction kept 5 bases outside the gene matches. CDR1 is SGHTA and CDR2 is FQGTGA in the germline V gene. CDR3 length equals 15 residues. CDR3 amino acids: CASSLGLAGGSEQFF. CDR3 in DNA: TGTGCCAGCAGCCTGGGACTAGCGGGGGGAAGTGAGCAGTTCTTC.

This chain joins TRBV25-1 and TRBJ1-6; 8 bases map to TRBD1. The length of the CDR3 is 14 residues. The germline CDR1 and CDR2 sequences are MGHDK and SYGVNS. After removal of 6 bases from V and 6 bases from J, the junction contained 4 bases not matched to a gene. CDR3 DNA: TGTGCCAGCAGAGGGACAGGCCTTAATTCACCCCTCCACTTT. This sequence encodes CASRGTGLNSPLHF. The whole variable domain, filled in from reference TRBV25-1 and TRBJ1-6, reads EADIYQTPRYLVIGTGKKITLECSQTMGHDKMYWYQQDPGMELHLIHYSYGVNSTEKGDLSSESTVSRIRTEHFPLTLESARPSHTSQYLCASRGTGLNSPLHFGNGTRLTVT.

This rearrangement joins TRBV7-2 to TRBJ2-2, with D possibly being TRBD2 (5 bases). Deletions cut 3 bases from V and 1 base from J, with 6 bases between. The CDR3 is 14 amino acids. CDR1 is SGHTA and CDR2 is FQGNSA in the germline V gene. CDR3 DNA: TGTGCCAGCAGCTTTAGCGTGAACACCGGGGAGCTGTTTTTT. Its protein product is CASSFSVNTGELFF.

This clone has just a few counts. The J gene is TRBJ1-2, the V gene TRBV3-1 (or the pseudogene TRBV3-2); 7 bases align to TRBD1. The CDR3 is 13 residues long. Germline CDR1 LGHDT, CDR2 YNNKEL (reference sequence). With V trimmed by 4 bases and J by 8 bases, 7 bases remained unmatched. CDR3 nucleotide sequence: TGTGCCAGCAGCCCTACAGGGGCGGGAGGCTACACCTTC. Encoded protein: CASSPTGAGGYTF.

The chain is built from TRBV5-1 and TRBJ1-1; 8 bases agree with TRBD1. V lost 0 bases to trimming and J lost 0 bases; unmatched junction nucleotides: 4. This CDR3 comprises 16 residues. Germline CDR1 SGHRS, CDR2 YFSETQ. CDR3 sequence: CASSLGGQGLNTEAFF. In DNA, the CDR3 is TGCGCCAGCAGCTTGGGAGGACAGGGTTTGAACACTGAAGCTTTCTTT.

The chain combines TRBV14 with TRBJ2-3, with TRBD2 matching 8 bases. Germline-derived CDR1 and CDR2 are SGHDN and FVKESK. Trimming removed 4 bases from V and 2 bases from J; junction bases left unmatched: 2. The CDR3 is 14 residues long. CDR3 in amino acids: CASSPAGVTDTQYF. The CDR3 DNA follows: TGTGCCAGCAGCCCAGCGGGGGTCACAGATACGCAGTATTTT.